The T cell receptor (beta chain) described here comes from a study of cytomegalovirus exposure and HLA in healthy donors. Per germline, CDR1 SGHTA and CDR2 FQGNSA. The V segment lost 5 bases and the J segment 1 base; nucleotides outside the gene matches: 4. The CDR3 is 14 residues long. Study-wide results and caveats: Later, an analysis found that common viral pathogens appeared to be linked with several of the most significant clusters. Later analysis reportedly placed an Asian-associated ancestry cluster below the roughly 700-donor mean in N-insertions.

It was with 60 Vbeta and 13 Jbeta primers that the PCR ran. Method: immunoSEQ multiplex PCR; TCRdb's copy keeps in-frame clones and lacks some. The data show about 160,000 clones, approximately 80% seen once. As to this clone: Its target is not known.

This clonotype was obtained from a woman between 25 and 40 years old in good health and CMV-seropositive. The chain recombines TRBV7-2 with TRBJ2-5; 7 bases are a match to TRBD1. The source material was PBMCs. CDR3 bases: TGTGCCAGCAGCGTAGACAGGGTCCAAGAGACCCAGTACTTC. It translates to CASSVDRVQETQYF.